This TCR beta chain was profiled in a study of blood T cell repertoires in COVID-19. This CDR3 has 13 residues. Looked up from germline, CDR1 is SEHNR and CDR2 is FQNEAQ (reference sequence). With 6 bases removed from V and 4 bases from J, the gap between germline ends came to 12 bases. Produced via immunoSEQ multiplex PCR; TCRdb's table is partial and in-frame only. The table includes around 64,000 clones, approximately 84% detected once. This clone came up a few times. The source of this sequence is a man aged 50 to 59 with active COVID-19. The source material was peripheral blood. This chain links TRBV7-9 with TRBJ1-2; D gene unclear. CDR3 nucleotides: TGTGCCAGCAGGGAGAGAGGTTCCTATGGCTACACCTTC. Protein sequence: CASRERGSYGYTF.